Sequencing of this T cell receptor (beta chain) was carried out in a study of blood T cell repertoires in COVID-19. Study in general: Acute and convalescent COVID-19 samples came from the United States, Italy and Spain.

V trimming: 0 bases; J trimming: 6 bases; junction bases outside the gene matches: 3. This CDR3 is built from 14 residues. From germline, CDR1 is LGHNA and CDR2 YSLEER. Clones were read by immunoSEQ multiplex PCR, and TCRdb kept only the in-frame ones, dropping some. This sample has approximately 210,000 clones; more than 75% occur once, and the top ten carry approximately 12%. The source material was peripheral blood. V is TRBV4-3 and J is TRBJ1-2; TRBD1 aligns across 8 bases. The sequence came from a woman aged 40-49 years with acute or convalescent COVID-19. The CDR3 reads CASSQEGRGHGYTF. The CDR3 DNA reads TGCGCCAGCAGCCAAGAGGGCAGGGGGCATGGCTACACCTTC.